Ten or more counts support the clone carrying this T cell receptor (beta chain). Its matching antigen is unknown. The source material, RNA transcripts, was used to amplify TCR beta CDR3 regions. The HTBI primer set served for first-round RT-PCR of the TCR CDR3. TCRdb re-derived calls from the multiplex PCR reads in MiXCR, one entry per CDR3 protein. The sample contains fewer than 750,000 distinct CDR3 sequences, roughly 14% of which appear only once. The data are from a study of T cells in Graves' hyperthyroidism and ophthalmopathy. Study-wide background: Initial diagnosis, before any treatment, was when peripheral blood was collected.

The trim removed 5 bases at V and 4 bases at J, leaving 9 bases unmatched. This CDR3 comprises 15 residues. The germline V gene has CDR1 SGHTA and CDR2 FQGTGA. The study, taken as a whole, reports: Ophthalmopathy was model-predicted a median approximately 6.9 months pre-onset. Through a model of 13 V-J features, ophthalmopathy was separated from stable hyperthyroidism.

This chain joins TRBV7-3 and TRBJ1-2; TRBD1 agrees at 8 bases. Source material: blood. The sequence derives from a woman aged 40 to 49 with Graves' ophthalmopathy. The chain's CDR3 is CASSPSGQDFYGYTF. CDR3 sequence (DNA): TGTGCCAGCAGCCCCTCGGGACAGGACTTCTATGGCTACACCTTC. Together with reference TRBV7-3 and TRBJ1-2, the CDR3 gives the full variable domain: GAGVSQTPSNKVTEKGKYVELRCDPISGHTALYWYRQSLGQGPEFLIYFQGTGAADDSGLPNDRFFAVRPEGSVSTLKIQRTERGDSAVYLCASSPSGQDFYGYTFGSGTRLTVV.